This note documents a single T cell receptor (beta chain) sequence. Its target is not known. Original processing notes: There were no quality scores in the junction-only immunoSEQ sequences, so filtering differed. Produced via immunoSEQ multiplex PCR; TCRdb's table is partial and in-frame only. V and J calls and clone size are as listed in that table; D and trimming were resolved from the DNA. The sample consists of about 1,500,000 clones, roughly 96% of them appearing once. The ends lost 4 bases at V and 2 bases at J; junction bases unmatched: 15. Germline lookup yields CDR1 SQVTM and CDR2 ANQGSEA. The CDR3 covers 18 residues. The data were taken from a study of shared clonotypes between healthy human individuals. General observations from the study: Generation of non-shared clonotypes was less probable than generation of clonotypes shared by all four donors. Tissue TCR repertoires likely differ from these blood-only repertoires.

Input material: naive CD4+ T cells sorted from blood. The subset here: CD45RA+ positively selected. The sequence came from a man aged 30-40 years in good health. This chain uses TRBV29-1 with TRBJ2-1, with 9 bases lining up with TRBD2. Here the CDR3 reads CSVVRGLAPIPPYNEQFF. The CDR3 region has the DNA TGCAGCGTTGTGAGGGGACTAGCCCCCATCCCCCCCTACAATGAGCAGTTCTTC.